Shown below are 7 T cell receptor beta chains from a single sample sequenced in a study of T and B cells in COVID-19 patients (dated by TCRdb to 2020 to 2021). Genomic DNA extracted from blood was used in amounts of about 250-550 ng for amplification of TRB repertoires. The reads were generated on an Illumina MiSeq. Multiplex PCR with BIOMED2 TRB-A/B primer pools was used to amplify the TRB rearrangements. TCRdb reanalyzed the raw reads on its own, using fastp at Q25 for trimming and MiXCR for clone calling, and kept in-frame beta chains. Rows are combined by CDR3 protein, so each entry shows the most common genes and DNA. The sample records about 5,100 distinct CDR3 sequences, 27% of which are singletons. Clones ranked in the top ten supply roughly a third of the sample. Sequenced material: blood. These receptors originate from a human donor with active COVID-19.

The chain links TRBV28 to TRBJ1-3, with a possible D match to TRBD1 (6 bases). Per germline, CDR1 MDHEN and CDR2 SYDVKM. CDR3 size: 13 residues. The V end lost 6 bases, the J end lost 0 bases, and 6 bases lay between the germline ends. For the CDR3, the DNA is TGTGCCAGCAGGGACAGCTCTGGAAACACCATATATTTT. Protein product: CASRDSSGNTIYF.

V usage is TRBV11-1 and J usage is TRBJ2-3, with TRBD1 identical over 7 bases. The V and J ends lost 4 bases and 4 bases, in that order; junction bases with no gene match: 5. This CDR3 contains 14 residues. Germline V CDR1 and CDR2: SGHAT, FQDESV (reference sequence). The CDR3 region is CASSWRQGSDTQYF. The DNA of the CDR3 is TGTGCCAGCAGCTGGCGACAGGGATCAGATACGCAGTATTTT.

This chain links TRBV29-1 with TRBJ1-2; 8 positions agree with TRBD1. The length of the CDR3 is 14 residues. V was clipped by 6 bases and J by 3 bases; unmatched bases: 9. Germline loops: CDR1 SQVTM, CDR2 ANQGSEA. For the CDR3, the DNA is TGCAGCGTGGGAGACAGGGGAAACTACTATGGCTACACCTTC. Translated, it gives CSVGDRGNYYGYTF. Together with reference TRBV29-1 and TRBJ1-2, the CDR3 gives the full variable domain: SAVISQKPSRDICQRGTSLTIQCQVDSQVTMMFWYRQQPGQSLTLIATANQGSEATYESGFVIDKFPISRPNLTFSTLTVSNMSPEDSSIYLCSVGDRGNYYGYTFGSGTRLTVV.

The chain uses TRBV6-4 and TRBJ2-3, with D possibly being TRBD1 or TRBD2 (6 bases each). Trimming shortened V by 0 bases and J by 4 bases, and 8 bases separated the two germline ends. The V gene's germline CDR1 is MRHNA and CDR2 SNTAGT. This CDR3 comprises 14 residues. The CDR3 nucleotides read TGTGCCAGCAGTGACTCGGGGGGCGCAGATACGCAGTATTTT. This encodes CASSDSGGADTQYF.

J is TRBJ2-7 and V is TRBV12-3 or TRBV12-4, with D hard to call. Between the trimmed V and J ends, which lost 5 bases and 1 base, there was a span of 15 bases. The CDR3 has 15 residues. The CDR3 DNA is TGTGCCAGCAGTCCTCATTTAGGAGCGTCCTACGAGCAGTACTTC. Amino acids: CASSPHLGASYEQYF.

The rearrangement joins TRBV6-2 or TRBV6-3 to TRBJ2-3, with D possibly called TRBD1 or TRBD2 (7 bases each). Germline assignment: CDR1 MNHEY and CDR2 SVGEGT. CDR3 length: 14 amino acids. V was pared by 6 bases and J by 1 base, with 11 bases between. The CDR3 bases are TGTGCCAGCAGACCAGGGGGGGGCACAGATACGCAGTATTTT. Its protein product is CASRPGGGTDTQYF.

By share of the sample, this clonotype is medium-sized. This chain connects TRBV6-5 to TRBJ2-1; D is unclear. The V gene lost 4 bases and the J gene lost 7 bases, with 11 bases spanning the gap. CDR3 size: 13 residues. The germline V gene encodes CDR1 MNHEY and CDR2 SVGAGI. CDR3 amino acids: CASSSSRWNEQFF. The CDR3 nucleotides read TGTGCCAGCAGTTCCAGCAGGTGGAATGAGCAGTTCTTC.